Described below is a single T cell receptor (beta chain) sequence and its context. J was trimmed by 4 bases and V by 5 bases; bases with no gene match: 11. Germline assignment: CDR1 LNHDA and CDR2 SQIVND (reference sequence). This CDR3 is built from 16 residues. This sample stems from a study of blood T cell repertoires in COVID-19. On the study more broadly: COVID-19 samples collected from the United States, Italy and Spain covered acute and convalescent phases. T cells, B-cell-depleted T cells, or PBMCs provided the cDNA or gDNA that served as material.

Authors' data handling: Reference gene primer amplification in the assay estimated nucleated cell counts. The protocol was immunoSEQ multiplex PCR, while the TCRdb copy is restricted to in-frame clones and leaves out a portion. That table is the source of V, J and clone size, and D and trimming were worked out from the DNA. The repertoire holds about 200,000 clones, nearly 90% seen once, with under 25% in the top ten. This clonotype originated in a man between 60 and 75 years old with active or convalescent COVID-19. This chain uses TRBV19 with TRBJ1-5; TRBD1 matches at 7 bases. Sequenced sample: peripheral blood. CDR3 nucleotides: TGTGCCAGTAGTTCCCGGGGCCGACAGGGTAATCAGCCCCAGCATTTT. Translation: CASSSRGRQGNQPQHF.